One sample yielded the 2 T cell receptor beta chains listed below, sequenced in a study of T cells in Graves' hyperthyroidism and ophthalmopathy. Researchers took RNA transcripts and amplified the TCR beta CDR3 regions from them. Initially, a first-round RT-PCR of the TCR CDR3 employed the HTBI primer set. Each CDR3 protein gets one entry after TCRdb re-called the multiplex PCR reads with MiXCR. The sample lists about 740,000 distinct CDR3 sequences, roughly 15% seen once, with about 10% in the top ten. Sequences were obtained from blood. These receptor sequences come from a woman younger than 35 with Graves' hyperthyroidism.

This clonotype was seen at least ten times. The CDR3, as DNA: TGTGCCAGCTCACCGGACGCGTCAATTTACGAGCAGTACTTC. Encoded protein: CASSPDASIYEQYF. V and J are TRBV18 and TRBJ2-7; D call uncertain. Germline loops: CDR1 KGHSH, CDR2 LQKENI. V lost 3 bases to trimming and J lost 4 bases, with 13 bases between them. There are 14 residues in the CDR3.

This clonotype has a count of ten or more. The rearrangement links TRBV7-9 to TRBJ2-1; maybe TRBD2 (5 bases). This CDR3 is built from 16 residues. Germline V lookup: CDR1 SEHNR, CDR2 FQNEAQ (reference sequence). Trimming shortened V by 1 base and J by 2 bases, and 12 bases separated the two germline ends. CDR3 in DNA: TGTGCCAGCAGCTTAGGTCTAGCCGAGGCCTACAATGAGCAGTTCTTC. It codes for CASSLGLAEAYNEQFF.